The entry that follows covers one T cell receptor beta chain sequence. Its target is not known. The sample originates from a study of OX40 agonist ivuxolimab in advanced cancers. Study context: Ivuxolimab, an antibody that agonizes OX40 (CD134), was administered to the patients. Ivuxolimab was delivered to patients intravenously every 2 weeks at doses spanning 0.01 to 10 mg/kg. Study-wide results and caveats: Dosing at 0.1 to 3.0 mg/kg was accompanied by clonal expansion of CD4+ and CD8+ blood T cells by week 6.

Method: immunoSEQ multiplex PCR; TCRdb's copy keeps in-frame clones and lacks some. The repertoire holds some 62,000 clones, with roughly 90% as singletons. With baseline, cycle 4 day 1, and cycle 7 day 1 as timepoints, blood was sampled. Germline lookup yields CDR1 MNHNS and CDR2 SASEGT. The V and J ends lost 5 bases and 0 bases respectively, with 13 bases between them. CDR3 length equals 15 residues. The chain employs TRBV6-1 and TRBJ1-1; the D gene is possibly TRBD1 (5 bases). This receptor was obtained from an adult with an advanced solid tumor such as melanoma, head and neck, liver or kidney cancer. The source material was CD4+ or CD8+ T cells sorted from blood, sampled in a trial of the OX40 agonist ivuxolimab. CDR3 protein: CASSRGRGMNTEAFF. CDR3 bases: TGTGCCAGCAGTAGGGGCCGGGGAATGAACACTGAAGCTTTCTTT.